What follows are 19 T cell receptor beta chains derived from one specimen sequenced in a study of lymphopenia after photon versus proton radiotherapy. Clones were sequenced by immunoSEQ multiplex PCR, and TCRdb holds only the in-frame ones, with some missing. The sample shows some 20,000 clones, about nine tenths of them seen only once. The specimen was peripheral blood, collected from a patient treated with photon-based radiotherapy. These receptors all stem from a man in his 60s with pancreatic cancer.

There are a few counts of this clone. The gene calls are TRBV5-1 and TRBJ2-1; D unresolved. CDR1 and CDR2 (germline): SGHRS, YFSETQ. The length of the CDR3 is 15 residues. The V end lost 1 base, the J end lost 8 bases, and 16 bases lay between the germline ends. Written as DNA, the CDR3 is TGCGCCAGCAGCTTGTTAACAACCTCGGGTGATGAGCAGTTCTTC. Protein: CASSLLTTSGDEQFF.

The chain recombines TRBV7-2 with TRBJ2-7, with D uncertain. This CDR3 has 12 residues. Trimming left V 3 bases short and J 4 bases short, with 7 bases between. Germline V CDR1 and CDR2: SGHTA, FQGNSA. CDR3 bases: TGTGCCAGCAGCTTTGGGTTATACGAGCAGTACTTC. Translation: CASSFGLYEQYF.

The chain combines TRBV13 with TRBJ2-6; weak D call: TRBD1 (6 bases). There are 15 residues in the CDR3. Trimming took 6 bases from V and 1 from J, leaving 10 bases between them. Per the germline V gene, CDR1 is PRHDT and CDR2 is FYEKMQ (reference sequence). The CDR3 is CASSRTDSGANVLTF. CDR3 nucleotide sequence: TGTGCCAGCAGTCGGACAGATTCTGGGGCCAACGTCCTGACTTTC.

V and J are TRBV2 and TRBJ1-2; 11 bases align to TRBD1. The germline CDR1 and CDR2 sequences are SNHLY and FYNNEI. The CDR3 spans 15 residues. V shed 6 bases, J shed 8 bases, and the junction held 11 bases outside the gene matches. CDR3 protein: CASSFRDRGVAGYTF. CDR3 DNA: TGTGCCAGCAGCTTCCGGGACAGGGGGGTAGCGGGCTACACCTTC.

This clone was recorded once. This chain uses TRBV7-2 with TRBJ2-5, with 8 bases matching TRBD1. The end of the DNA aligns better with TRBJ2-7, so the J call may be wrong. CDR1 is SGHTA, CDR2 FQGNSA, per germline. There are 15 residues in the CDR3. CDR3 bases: TGTGCCAGCAGCCCCCAAGGACAGGGACGCTACGAGCAGTACTTC. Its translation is CASSPQGQGRYEQYF.

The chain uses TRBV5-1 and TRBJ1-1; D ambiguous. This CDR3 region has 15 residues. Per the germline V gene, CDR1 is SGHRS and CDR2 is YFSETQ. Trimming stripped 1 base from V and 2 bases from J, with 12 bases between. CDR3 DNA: TGCGCCAGCAGCTTGTTTCGTGGCGAAAACACTGAAGCTTTCTTT. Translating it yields CASSLFRGENTEAFF.

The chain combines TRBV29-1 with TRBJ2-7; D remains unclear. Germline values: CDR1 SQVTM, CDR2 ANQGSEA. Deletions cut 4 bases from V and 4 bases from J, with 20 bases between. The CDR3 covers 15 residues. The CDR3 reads CSVGLRAAQPYEQYF. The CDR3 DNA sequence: TGCAGCGTTGGACTCCGGGCCGCTCAGCCGTACGAGCAGTACTTC.

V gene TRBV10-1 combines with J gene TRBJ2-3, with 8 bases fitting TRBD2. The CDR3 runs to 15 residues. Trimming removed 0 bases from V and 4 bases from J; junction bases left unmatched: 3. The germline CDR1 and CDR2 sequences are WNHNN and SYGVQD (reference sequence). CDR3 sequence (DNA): TGCGCCAGCAGTGAGTCGAGCGGGGGACCAGATACGCAGTATTTT. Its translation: CASSESSGGPDTQYF.

CDR3 sequence: CASSLEFGGRGQPQHF. The CDR3 coding sequence is TGTGCCAGCAGCTTAGAGTTCGGGGGGCGGGGTCAGCCCCAGCATTTT. The chain couples TRBV7-6 to TRBJ1-5, with D perhaps matching TRBD1 (6 bases). CDR1 and CDR2 from the germline V gene are SGHVS and FNYEAQ. Trimming stripped 1 base from V and 6 bases from J, with 16 bases between. The CDR3 extends over 16 amino acids.

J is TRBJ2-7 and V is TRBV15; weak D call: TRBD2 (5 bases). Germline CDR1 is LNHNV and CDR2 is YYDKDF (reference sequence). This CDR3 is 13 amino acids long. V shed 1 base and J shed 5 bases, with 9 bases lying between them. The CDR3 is CATSRGWEHEQYF. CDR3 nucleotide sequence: TGTGCCACCAGCAGAGGATGGGAGCACGAGCAGTACTTC.

Here the CDR3 reads CASTPRGSTDTQYF. For the CDR3, the DNA is TGTGCCAGCACCCCCAGGGGTAGCACAGATACGCAGTATTTT. The chain carries TRBV7-6 and TRBJ2-3; perhaps TRBD1 as D (6 bases). The V end lost 7 bases, the J end lost 0 bases, and 11 bases lay between the germline ends. The CDR3 length is 14 residues. CDR1 and CDR2 from the germline V gene are SGHVS and FNYEAQ. The entire variable domain, with the rest obtained from reference TRBV7-6 and TRBJ2-3, is as follows: GAGVSQSPRYKVTKRGQDVALRCDPISGHVSLYWYRQALGQGPEFLTYFNYEAQQDKSGLPNDRFSAERPEGSISTLTIQRTEQRDSAMYRCASTPRGSTDTQYFGPGTRLTVL.

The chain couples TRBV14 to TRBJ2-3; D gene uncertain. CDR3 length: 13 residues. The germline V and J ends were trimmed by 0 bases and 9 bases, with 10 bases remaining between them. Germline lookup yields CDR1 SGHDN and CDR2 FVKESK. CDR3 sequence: CASSQDFSQTQYF. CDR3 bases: TGTGCCAGCAGCCAAGATTTCTCGCAAACGCAGTATTTT.

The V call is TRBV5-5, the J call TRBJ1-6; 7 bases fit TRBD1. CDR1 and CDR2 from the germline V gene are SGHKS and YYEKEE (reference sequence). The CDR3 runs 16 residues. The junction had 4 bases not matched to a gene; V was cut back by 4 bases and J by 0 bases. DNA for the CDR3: TGTGCCAGCAGCCGACAGGGATTCTCCTATAATTCACCCCTCCACTTT. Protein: CASSRQGFSYNSPLHF.

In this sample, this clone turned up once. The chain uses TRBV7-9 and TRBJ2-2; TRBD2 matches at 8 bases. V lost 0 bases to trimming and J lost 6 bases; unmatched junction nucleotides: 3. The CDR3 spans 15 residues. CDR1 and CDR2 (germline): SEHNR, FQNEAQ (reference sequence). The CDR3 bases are TGTGCCAGCAGCTTAGCCGGGGGGGCCTCCGGGGAGCTGTTTTTT. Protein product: CASSLAGGASGELFF. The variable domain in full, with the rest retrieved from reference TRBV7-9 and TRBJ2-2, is DTGVSQNPRHKITKRGQNVTFRCDPISEHNRLYWYRQTLGQGPEFLTYFQNEAQLEKSRLLSDRFSAERPKGSFSTLEIQRTEQGDSAMYLCASSLAGGASGELFFGEGSRLTVL.

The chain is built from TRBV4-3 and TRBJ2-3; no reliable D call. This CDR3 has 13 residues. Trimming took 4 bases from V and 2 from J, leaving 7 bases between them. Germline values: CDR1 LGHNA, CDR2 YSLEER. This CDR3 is CASSPRYTDTQYF. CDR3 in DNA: TGCGCCAGCAGCCCCAGATACACAGATACGCAGTATTTT.

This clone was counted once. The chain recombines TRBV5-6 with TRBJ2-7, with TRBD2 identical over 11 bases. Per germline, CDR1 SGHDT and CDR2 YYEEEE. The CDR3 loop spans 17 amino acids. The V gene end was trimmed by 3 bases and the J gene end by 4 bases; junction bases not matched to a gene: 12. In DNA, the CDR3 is TGTGCCAGCAGCTCGAGGCGCCTAGCGGGGGGATATTACGAGCAGTACTTC. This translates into CASSSRRLAGGYYEQYF.

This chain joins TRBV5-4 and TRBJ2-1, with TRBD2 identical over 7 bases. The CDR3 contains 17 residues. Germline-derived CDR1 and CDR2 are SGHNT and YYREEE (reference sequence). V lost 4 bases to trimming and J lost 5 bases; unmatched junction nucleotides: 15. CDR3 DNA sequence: TGTGCCAGCAGCGGGCGTACTAACGGGACTACCCACAATGAGCAGTTCTTC. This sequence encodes CASSGRTNGTTHNEQFF.

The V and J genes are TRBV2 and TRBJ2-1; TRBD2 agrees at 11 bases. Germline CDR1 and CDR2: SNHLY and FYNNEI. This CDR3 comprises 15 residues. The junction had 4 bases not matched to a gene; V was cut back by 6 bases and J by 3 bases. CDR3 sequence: CASRYSGGGYNEQFF. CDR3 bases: TGTGCCAGCAGGTATAGCGGGGGGGGCTACAATGAGCAGTTCTTC.

This chain's CDR3 is CASSSRGKDTEAFF. DNA of the CDR3: TGTGCCAGCAGTTCCAGGGGAAAGGACACTGAAGCTTTCTTT. V usage is TRBV6-5 and J usage is TRBJ1-1, with a weak D call TRBD1 (6 bases). CDR1 and CDR2 from the germline V gene are MNHEY and SVGAGI. The CDR3 extends over 14 amino acids. Trimming left V 4 bases short and J 3 bases short, with 12 bases between.